Shown below are 17 T cell receptor beta chains from a single sample sequenced in a study of blood T cell repertoires in COVID-19. Assay: immunoSEQ multiplex PCR; the TCRdb copy retains only in-frame clones and omits some. The top ten clones hold roughly 3.6% of a sample with 120,000 to 150,000 clones, about 80% of them seen once. Sequenced material: peripheral blood. The receptors stem from a man aged 55 to 69 with acute or convalescent COVID-19.

The chain has TRBV4-3 and TRBJ2-2, with D uncertain. This CDR3 spans 14 amino acids. The germline gives CDR1 LGHNA, CDR2 YSLEER. V lost 1 base, J lost 0 bases, and 3 bases lay in between. The CDR3 region is CASSQAPNTGELFF. CDR3 DNA sequence: TGCGCCAGCAGCCAAGCTCCGAACACCGGGGAGCTGTTTTTT.

The CDR3 DNA reads TGTGCCATCAGTGAGTCGTCCCGACTAGCGGGAGTGGCGCGCCATGAGCAGTTCTTC. It specifies CAISESSRLAGVARHEQFF. The V and J genes are TRBV10-3 and TRBJ2-1, with TRBD2 identical over 12 bases. Germline V CDR1 and CDR2: ENHRY, SYGVKD. This CDR3 has 19 amino acids. The V and J ends lost 0 bases and 8 bases, in that order; junction bases with no gene match: 14.

J is TRBJ2-7 and V is TRBV18; tentative D call: TRBD1 (6 bases). Germline values: CDR1 KGHSH, CDR2 LQKENI. CDR3 length: 15 residues. V was cut by 2 bases and J by 4 bases, with 15 bases left in between. CDR3 sequence reads: CASSPAQQGQYEQYF. In DNA, the CDR3 is TGTGCCAGCTCACCAGCCCAGCAGGGACAATACGAGCAGTACTTC.

In nucleotides, the CDR3 is TGTGCCAGTAGCCTCGTCATACTCGAAGAGACCCAGTACTTC. Amino acids: CASSLVILEETQYF. This rearrangement joins TRBV19 to TRBJ2-5; unclear D gene. The CDR3 totals 14 residues. V lost 6 bases and J 3 bases, leaving 14 bases between the germline ends. Germline V gene data show CDR1 as LNHDA and CDR2 as SQIVND (reference sequence).

The genes are TRBV3-1 (or the pseudogene TRBV3-2) and TRBJ2-7, with D maybe TRBD2 (6 bases). This CDR3 spans 18 amino acids. Trimming stripped 1 base from V and 0 bases from J, with 19 bases between. The germline V gene has CDR1 LGHDT and CDR2 YNNKEL (reference sequence). CDR3 sequence reads: CASSQGLVPPCGSYEQYF. DNA of the CDR3: TGTGCCAGCAGCCAAGGACTAGTCCCTCCTTGTGGCTCCTACGAGCAGTACTTC.

The rearrangement uses TRBV5-1 and TRBJ2-1, with TRBD1 as a possible D gene (5 bases). This CDR3 has 14 amino acids. Trimming removed 4 bases from V and 4 bases from J, with 12 bases in between. Germline CDR1 reads SGHRS; CDR2 reads YFSETQ. This chain's CDR3 is CASSPGQGYNEQFF. The CDR3 nucleotides read TGCGCCAGCAGCCCAGGTCAGGGATACAATGAGCAGTTCTTC.

V gene TRBV5-8 combines with J gene TRBJ1-1; TRBD1 aligns across 9 bases. With 2 bases clipped from V and 11 bases from J, the junction kept 16 bases outside the gene matches. The CDR3 loop spans 16 amino acids. Germline loops: CDR1 SGHTS, CDR2 YDEGEE. CDR3 sequence reads: CASSFTPPDRGGLAFF. The CDR3 DNA reads TGTGCCAGCAGCTTCACCCCCCCGGACAGGGGAGGTCTGGCTTTCTTT.

V is TRBV4-3 and J is TRBJ1-6; TRBD1 matches at 7 bases. The CDR3 sequence is 13 residues long. The germline V gene has CDR1 LGHNA and CDR2 YSLEER. The J segment lost 9 bases and the V segment lost 2 bases, leaving 1 base of the junction unmatched. The CDR3 DNA follows: TGCGCCAGCAGCCAACAGGGGGGTTCACCCCTCCACTTT. Amino acid sequence: CASSQQGGSPLHF.

The chain joins TRBV19 to TRBJ2-1; 10 bases are a match to TRBD1. This CDR3 comprises 16 residues. The V gene's germline CDR1 is LNHDA and CDR2 SQIVND (reference sequence). J gave up 3 bases and V 5 bases, and 7 bases lay outside the gene matches. DNA for the CDR3: TGTGCCAGTAGTTCTCCGACAGGGGGCGTCTACAATGAGCAGTTCTTC. It encodes CASSSPTGGVYNEQFF. Full variable domain (outside the CDR3, taken from reference TRBV19 and TRBJ2-1): DGGITQSPKYLFRKEGQNVTLSCEQNLNHDAMYWYRQDPGQGLRLIYYSQIVNDFQKGDIAEGYSVSREKKESFPLTVTSAQKNPTAFYLCASSSPTGGVYNEQFFGPGTRLTVL.

The chain combines TRBV29-1 with TRBJ2-5; a weak D match, TRBD2 (5 bases). Trimming stripped 6 bases from V and 1 base from J, with 12 bases between. Germline-derived CDR1 and CDR2 are SQVTM and ANQGSEA. The CDR3 is 13 residues long. The CDR3 DNA follows: TGCAGCGTCCCTGGGGAGAGCCAAGAGACCCAGTACTTC. This encodes CSVPGESQETQYF.

The V gene is TRBV4-1, the J gene TRBJ1-4, with unresolved D. The V gene's germline CDR1 is MGHRA and CDR2 YSYEKL. Deletions cut 4 bases from V and 4 bases from J, with 13 bases between. The CDR3 runs to 15 residues. CDR3 DNA sequence: TGCGCCAGCAGCCCGGATGGAGTAGGTAATGAAAAACTGTTTTTT. This gives the protein CASSPDGVGNEKLFF.

Worth noting for this clone: Other nucleotide sequences from this sample produce the same CDR3. This chain links TRBV12-3 or TRBV12-4 with TRBJ2-7, with 7 bases identical to TRBD2. J gave up 2 bases and V 3 bases, and 1 base lay outside the gene matches. There are 13 residues in the CDR3. CDR3 sequence reads: CASSFRGAYEQYF. CDR3 bases: TGTGCCAGCAGTTTTCGGGGGGCCTACGAGCAGTACTTC.

The CDR3, as DNA: TGTGCCAGCAGCTCGAGTTCAACCGGGGAGCTGTTTTTT. Its translation is CASSSSSTGELFF. The chain joins TRBV6-2 or TRBV6-3 to TRBJ2-2; no definite D call. This CDR3 is 13 amino acids long. Between the trimmed V and J ends, which lost 6 bases and 5 bases, there was a span of 10 bases. Germline V gene sequence: CDR1 MNHEY, CDR2 SVGEGT.

The V and J genes are TRBV6-1 and TRBJ2-3, with D tentatively TRBD2 (6 bases). Deletions cut 4 bases from V and 4 bases from J, with 18 bases between. Germline CDR1 MNHNS, CDR2 SASEGT. This CDR3 spans 16 amino acids. The CDR3 sequence: CASSGPFGSIPDTQYF. CDR3 bases: TGTGCCAGCAGTGGCCCTTTCGGGAGTATTCCAGATACGCAGTATTTT.

This chain connects TRBV5-1 to TRBJ1-1; D perhaps matches TRBD1 (6 bases). V was trimmed by 0 bases and J by 2 bases, leaving 11 bases between them. The CDR3 totals 15 residues. Looked up from germline, CDR1 is SGHRS and CDR2 is YFSETQ. CDR3 sequence (DNA): TGCGCCAGCAGCTTGGCTACGACAGGTAACACTGAAGCTTTCTTT. Translation gives CASSLATTGNTEAFF.

This sequence joins TRBV5-1 and TRBJ1-2; 7 bases line up with TRBD1. Germline V gene sequence: CDR1 SGHRS, CDR2 YFSETQ. Trimming at V came to 4 bases and at J to 2 bases, leaving 11 bases not matched to a gene. The CDR3 totals 16 residues. CDR3: CASSPRTGATNYGYTF. The CDR3 nucleotides are TGCGCCAGCAGCCCTCGGACAGGAGCCACCAACTATGGCTACACCTTC.

V and J are TRBV7-2 and TRBJ1-6; D is uncertain. The V end was cut by 1 base, the J end by 10 bases, with 14 bases between. CDR1 and CDR2 (germline): SGHTA, FQGNSA. This CDR3 is built from 15 residues. This CDR3 is CASSLELSIRSPLHF. The CDR3 DNA reads as TGTGCCAGCAGCTTAGAATTGTCTATCCGGTCACCCCTCCACTTT.